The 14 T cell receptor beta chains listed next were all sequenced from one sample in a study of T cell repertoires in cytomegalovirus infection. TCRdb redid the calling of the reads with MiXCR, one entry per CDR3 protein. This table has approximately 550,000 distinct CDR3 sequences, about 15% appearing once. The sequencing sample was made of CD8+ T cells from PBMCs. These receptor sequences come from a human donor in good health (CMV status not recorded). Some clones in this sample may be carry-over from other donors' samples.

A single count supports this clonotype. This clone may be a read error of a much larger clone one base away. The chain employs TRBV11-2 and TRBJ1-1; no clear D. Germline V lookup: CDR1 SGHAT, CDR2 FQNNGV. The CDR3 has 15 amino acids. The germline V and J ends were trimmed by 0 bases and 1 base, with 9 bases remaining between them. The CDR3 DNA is TGTGCCAGCAGCTTAGAAGGGTGTTGGAACACTGAAGCTTTCTTT. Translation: CASSLEGCWNTEAFF.

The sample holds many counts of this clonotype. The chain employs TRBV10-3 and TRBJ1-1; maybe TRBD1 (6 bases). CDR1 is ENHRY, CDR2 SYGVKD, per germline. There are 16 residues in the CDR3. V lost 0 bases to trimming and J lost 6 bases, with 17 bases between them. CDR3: CAISESMAGEYAEAFF. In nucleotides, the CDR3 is TGTGCCATCAGTGAGTCGATGGCAGGGGAGTACGCTGAAGCTTTCTTT.

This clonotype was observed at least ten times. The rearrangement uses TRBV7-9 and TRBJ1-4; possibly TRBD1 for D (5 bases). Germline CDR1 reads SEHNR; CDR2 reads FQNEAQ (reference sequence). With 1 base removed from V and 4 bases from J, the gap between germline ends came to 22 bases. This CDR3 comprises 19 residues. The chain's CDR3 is CASSLVQGDLSRGNEKLFF. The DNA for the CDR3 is TGTGCCAGCAGCTTAGTCCAGGGAGACCTTTCGAGGGGTAATGAAAAACTGTTTTTT.

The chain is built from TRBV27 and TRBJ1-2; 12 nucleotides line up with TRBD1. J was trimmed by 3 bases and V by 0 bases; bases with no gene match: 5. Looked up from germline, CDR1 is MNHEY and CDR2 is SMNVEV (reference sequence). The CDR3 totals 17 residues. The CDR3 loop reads CASSLSAGTGGDYGYTF. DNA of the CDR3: TGTGCCAGCAGTTTATCCGCCGGGACAGGGGGCGACTATGGCTACACCTTC.

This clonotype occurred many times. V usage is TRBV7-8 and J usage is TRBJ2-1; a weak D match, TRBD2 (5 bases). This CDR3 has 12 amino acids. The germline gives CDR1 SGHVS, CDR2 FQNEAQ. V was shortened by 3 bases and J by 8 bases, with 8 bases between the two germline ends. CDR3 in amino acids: CASSFTDYEQFF. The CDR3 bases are TGTGCCAGCAGCTTCACGGACTATGAGCAGTTCTTC.

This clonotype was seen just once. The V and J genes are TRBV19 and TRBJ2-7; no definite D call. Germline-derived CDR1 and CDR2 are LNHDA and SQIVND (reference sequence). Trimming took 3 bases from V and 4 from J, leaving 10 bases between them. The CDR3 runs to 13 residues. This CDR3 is CASSMLGKYEQYF. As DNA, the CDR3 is TGTGCCAGTAGTATGTTGGGCAAGTACGAGCAGTACTTC.

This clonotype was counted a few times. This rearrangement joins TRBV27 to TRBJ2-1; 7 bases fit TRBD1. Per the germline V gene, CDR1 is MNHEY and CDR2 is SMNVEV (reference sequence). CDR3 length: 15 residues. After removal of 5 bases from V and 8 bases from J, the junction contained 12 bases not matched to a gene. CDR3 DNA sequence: TGTGCCAGCAGTAGCCGGGACAGAGCCCACGATGAGCAGTTCTTC. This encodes CASSSRDRAHDEQFF.

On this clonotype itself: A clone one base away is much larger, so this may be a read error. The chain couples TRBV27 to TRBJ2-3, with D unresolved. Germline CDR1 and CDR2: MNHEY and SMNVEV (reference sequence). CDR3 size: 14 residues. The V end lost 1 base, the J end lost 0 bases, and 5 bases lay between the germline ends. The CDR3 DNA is TGTGCCAGCAGTTTATTCACCAGCACAGATACGCAGTATTTT. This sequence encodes CASSLFTSTDTQYF.

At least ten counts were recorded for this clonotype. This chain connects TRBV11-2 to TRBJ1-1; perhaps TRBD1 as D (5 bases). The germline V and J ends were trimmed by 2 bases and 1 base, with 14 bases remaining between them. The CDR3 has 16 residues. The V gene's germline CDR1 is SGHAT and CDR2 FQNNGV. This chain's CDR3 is CASSLWSPGGNTEAFF. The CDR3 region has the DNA TGTGCCAGCAGCTTATGGTCCCCGGGGGGGAACACTGAAGCTTTCTTT.

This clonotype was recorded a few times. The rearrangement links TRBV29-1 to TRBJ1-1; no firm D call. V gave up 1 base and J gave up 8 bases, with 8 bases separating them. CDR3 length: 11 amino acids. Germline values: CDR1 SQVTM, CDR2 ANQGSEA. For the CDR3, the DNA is TGCAGCGTTGAAGGCAGATCCGAAGCTTTCTTT. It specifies CSVEGRSEAFF.

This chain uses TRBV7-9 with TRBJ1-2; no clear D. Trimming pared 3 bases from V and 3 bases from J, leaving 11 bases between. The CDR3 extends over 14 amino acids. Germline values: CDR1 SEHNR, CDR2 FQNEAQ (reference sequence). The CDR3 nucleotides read TGTGCCAGCAGCTTGATAGGGTTGGACTATGGCTACACCTTC. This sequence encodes CASSLIGLDYGYTF.

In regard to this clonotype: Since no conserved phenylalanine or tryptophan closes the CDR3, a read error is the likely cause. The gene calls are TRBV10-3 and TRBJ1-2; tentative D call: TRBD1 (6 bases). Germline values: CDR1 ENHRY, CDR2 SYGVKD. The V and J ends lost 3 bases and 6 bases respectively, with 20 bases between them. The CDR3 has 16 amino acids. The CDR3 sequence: CAISDNKGGGLNGYTL. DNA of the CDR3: TGTGCCATCAGTGACAACAAGGGGGGCGGGCTAAATGGCTACACCTTA.

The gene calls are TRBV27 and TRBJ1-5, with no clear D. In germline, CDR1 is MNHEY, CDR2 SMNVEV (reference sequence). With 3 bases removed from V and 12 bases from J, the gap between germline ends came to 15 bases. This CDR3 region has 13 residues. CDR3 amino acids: CASSFGPEMRQHF. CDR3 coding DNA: TGTGCCAGCAGTTTTGGTCCCGAGATGCGCCAGCATTTT.

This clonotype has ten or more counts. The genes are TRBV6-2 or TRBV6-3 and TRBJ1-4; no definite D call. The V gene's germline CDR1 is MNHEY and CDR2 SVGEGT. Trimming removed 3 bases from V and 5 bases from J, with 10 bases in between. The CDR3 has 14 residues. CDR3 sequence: CASSYWQENEKLFF. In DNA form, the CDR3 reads TGTGCCAGCAGTTATTGGCAAGAAAATGAAAAACTGTTTTTT.